The next 6 T cell receptor beta chains were all read from a single sample in a study of control samples from healthy donors and cancer patients. Clones were sequenced by immunoSEQ multiplex PCR, and TCRdb holds only the in-frame ones, with some missing. The sample lists approximately 160,000 clones, roughly 94% occurring once. The sample taken for sequencing was blood. The receptors were sampled from a woman between 18 and 29 years old in good health.

The rearrangement uses TRBV5-8 and TRBJ1-3; no firm D call. CDR1 and CDR2 from the germline V gene are SGHTS and YDEGEE. V was cut by 1 base and J by 7 bases, with 6 bases left in between. This CDR3 comprises 12 residues. The CDR3 is CASSLLGNTIYF. In DNA, the CDR3 is TGTGCCAGCAGCTTGCTGGGGAACACCATATATTTT. The complete variable domain, with remaining parts taken from reference TRBV5-8 and TRBJ1-3, reads EAGVTQSPTHLIKTRGQQATLRCSPISGHTSVYWYQQALGLGLQFLLWYDEGEERNRGNFPPRFSGRQFPNYSSELNVNALELEDSALYLCASSLLGNTIYFGEGSWLTVV.

The chain recombines TRBV18 with TRBJ1-1; no reliable D call. V was pared by 6 bases and J by 2 bases, with 16 bases between. CDR3 length: 15 residues. Per germline, CDR1 KGHSH and CDR2 LQKENI. CDR3 nucleotides: TGTGCCAGCTCGACTCTCGGGATCGGCAACACTGAAGCTTTCTTT. Translating it yields CASSTLGIGNTEAFF.

The chain uses TRBV28 and TRBJ2-1; 8 nucleotides line up with TRBD2. J was trimmed by 2 bases and V by 2 bases; bases with no gene match: 2. The CDR3 extends over 15 amino acids. Germline CDR1 reads MDHEN; CDR2 reads SYDVKM. The CDR3 DNA sequence: TGTGCCAGCAGTTTAGCGGGAGGAGCCTACAATGAGCAGTTCTTC. It yields the protein CASSLAGGAYNEQFF.

The genes are TRBV7-2 and TRBJ2-7; tentative D call: TRBD1 (6 bases). CDR1 is SGHTA, CDR2 FQGNSA, per germline. Trimming stripped 5 bases from V and 5 bases from J, with 13 bases between. This CDR3 has 13 residues. The CDR3: CASSTLTGHEQYF. In DNA form, the CDR3 reads TGTGCCAGCAGCACCCTAACAGGGCACGAGCAGTACTTC.

This chain connects TRBV15 to TRBJ1-4, with D unresolved. From germline, CDR1 is LNHNV and CDR2 YYDKDF (reference sequence). The CDR3 loop spans 14 amino acids. Between the trimmed V and J ends, which lost 8 bases and 2 bases, there was a span of 12 bases. The CDR3 loop is CATSKAVTNEKLFF. DNA for the CDR3: TGTGCCACCTCTAAGGCGGTTACTAATGAAAAACTGTTTTTT.

The table lists this clone with a count of one. V usage is TRBV7-9 and J usage is TRBJ2-1; a weak D match, TRBD1 (6 bases). CDR1 is SEHNR, CDR2 FQNEAQ, per germline (reference sequence). The CDR3 contains 14 residues. V lost 0 bases and J lost 13, with 16 bases in between. This CDR3 reads CASSLALQGVKQFF. The CDR3 bases are TGTGCCAGCAGCTTAGCCTTACAGGGAGTCAAACAGTTCTTC.